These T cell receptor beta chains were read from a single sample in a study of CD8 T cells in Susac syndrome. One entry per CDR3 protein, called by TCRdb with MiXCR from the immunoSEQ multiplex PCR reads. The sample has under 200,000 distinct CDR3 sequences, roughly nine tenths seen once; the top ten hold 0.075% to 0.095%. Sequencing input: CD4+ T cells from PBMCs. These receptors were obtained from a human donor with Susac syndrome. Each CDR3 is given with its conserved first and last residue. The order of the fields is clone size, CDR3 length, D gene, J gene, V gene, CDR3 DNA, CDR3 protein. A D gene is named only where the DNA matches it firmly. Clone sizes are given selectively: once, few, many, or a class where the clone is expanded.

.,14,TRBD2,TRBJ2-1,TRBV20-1,TGCAGTGCTAGTAGACTAGCGGGGGGGAATGAGCAGTTCTTC,CSASRLAGGNEQFF
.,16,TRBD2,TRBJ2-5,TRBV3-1,TGTGCCAGCAGCCCTCCTCCAGGAGCGGGAGGGGAGACCCAGTACTTC,CASSPPPGAGGETQYF
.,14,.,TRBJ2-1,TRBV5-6,TGTGCCAGCAGCTCCGTTAGCGGCTACAATGAGCAGTTCTTC,CASSSVSGYNEQFF
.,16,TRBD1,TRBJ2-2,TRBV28,TGTGCCAGCAGTTCGCCGGGACAGAGGAACACCGGGGAGCTGTTTTTT,CASSSPGQRNTGELFF
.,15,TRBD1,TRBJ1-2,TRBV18,TGTGCCAGCTCACCCGGGACAGGGTCTCTATGGGGCTACACCTTC,CASSPGTGSLWGYTF
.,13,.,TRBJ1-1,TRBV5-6,TGTGCCAGCAGCTTGGATGTACGGGGAGGGGCTTTCTTT,CASSLDVRGGAFF
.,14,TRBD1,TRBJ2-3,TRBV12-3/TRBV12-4,TGTGCCAGCAGTCCACTACAGGGGACGGGTACGCAGTATTTT,CASSPLQGTGTQYF
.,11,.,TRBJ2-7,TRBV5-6,TGTGCCAGCAGTATAAGGTACGAGCAGTACTTC,CASSIRYEQYF
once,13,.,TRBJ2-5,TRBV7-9,TGTGCCAGCAGCCGGGACCCTCCGGAGACCCAGTACTTC,CASSRDPPETQYF
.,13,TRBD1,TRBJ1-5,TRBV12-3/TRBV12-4,TGTGCCAGCAGCAGGACAGGGCAGCAGCCCCAGCATTTT,CASSRTGQQPQHF
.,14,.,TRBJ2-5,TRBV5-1,TGCGCCAGCAGCCCAGGGACGAATGTGGAGACCCAGTACTTC,CASSPGTNVETQYF
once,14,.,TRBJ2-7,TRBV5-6,TGTGCCAGCAGCTTAGCGCAGAACCCCTACGAGCAGTACTTC,CASSLAQNPYEQYF
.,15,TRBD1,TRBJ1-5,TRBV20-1,TGCAGTGCTACCTCGATGGACAGGTCGGGTCAGCCCCAGCATTTT,CSATSMDRSGQPQHF
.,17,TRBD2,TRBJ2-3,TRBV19,TGTGCCAGTAGTACCAATCTTCCGGGACTAGTCCCAGATACGCAGTATTTT,CASSTNLPGLVPDTQYF
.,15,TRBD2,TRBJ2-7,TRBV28,TGTGCCAGCAGCTCGCCGGGACTAGCGGGATCCGAGCAGTACTTC,CASSSPGLAGSEQYF
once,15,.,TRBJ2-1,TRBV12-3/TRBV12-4,TGTGCCAGCAGTTTTCACAGGGACCCGTACAATGAGCAGTTCTTC,CASSFHRDPYNEQFF
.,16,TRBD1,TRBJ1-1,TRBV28,TGTGTCAGCAGCCTACCTCCGGGAGGACAGGCCCTTGAAGCTTTCTTT,CVSSLPPGGQALEAFF
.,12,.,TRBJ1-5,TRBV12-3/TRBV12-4,TGTGCCAGCAGCAGGGTTTTCCAGCCCCAGCATTTT,CASSRVFQPQHF
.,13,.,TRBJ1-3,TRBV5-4,TGTGCCAGAGGGACGCTGGGGGGAAACACCATATATTTT,CARGTLGGNTIYF
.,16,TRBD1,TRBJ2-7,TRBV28,TGTGCCAGCAGTTTATGGTCCCGACAGGGGCCCTACGAGCAGTACTTC,CASSLWSRQGPYEQYF
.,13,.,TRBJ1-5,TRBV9,TGTGCCAGCAGCCTCGGGGAGGTTCAGCCCCAGCATTTT,CASSLGEVQPQHF
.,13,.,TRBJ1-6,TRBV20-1,TGCAGTGCTAGACAGGGAACCTCTTCACCCCTCCACTTT,CSARQGTSSPLHF
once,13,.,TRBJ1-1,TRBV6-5,TGTGCCAGCAGCCCCCTTGAAGGATCTGAAGCTTTCTTT,CASSPLEGSEAFF
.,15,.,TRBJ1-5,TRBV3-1,TGTGCCAGCAGCCAAGATCTCACCGAAGATCAGCCCCAGCATTTT,CASSQDLTEDQPQHF
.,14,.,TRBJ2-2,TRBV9,TGTGCCAGCAGCCCACAACCAGGAGCCGGGGAGCTGTTTTTT,CASSPQPGAGELFF
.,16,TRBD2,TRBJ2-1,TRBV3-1,TGTGCCAGCAGCCGAGATTGGACTAGCGGAAACAATGAGCAGTTCTTC,CASSRDWTSGNNEQFF
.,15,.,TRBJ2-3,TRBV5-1,TGCGCCAGCAGCTTCTCCGGGAGATCGACAGATACGCAGTATTTT,CASSFSGRSTDTQYF
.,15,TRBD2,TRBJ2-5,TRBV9,TGTGCCAGCAGTCGAGCGGGGGGGCCGGGAGAGACCCAGTACTTC,CASSRAGGPGETQYF
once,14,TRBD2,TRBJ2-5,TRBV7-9,TGTGCCAGCGGAGGCGGGGGGTCGGGGAAGACCCAGTACTTC,CASGGGGSGKTQYF
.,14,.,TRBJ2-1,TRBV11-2,TGTGCCAGCAGCCCCTCTGCAGCGACCGGTGAGCAGTTCTTC,CASSPSAATGEQFF
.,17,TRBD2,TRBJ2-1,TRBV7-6,TGTGCCAGCAGCTTAGTCAGCGGGGGCGCGAGCCACAATGAGCAGTTCTTC,CASSLVSGGASHNEQFF
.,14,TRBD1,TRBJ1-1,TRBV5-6,TGTGCCAGCAGCACCGGACAGGGCGAAACTGAAGCTTTCTTT,CASSTGQGETEAFF
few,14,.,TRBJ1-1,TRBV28,TGTGCCAGCAGTTTAGGCAAGCGGAACACTGAAGCTTTCTTT,CASSLGKRNTEAFF
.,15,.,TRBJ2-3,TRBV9,TGTGCCAGCAGCCTCATCGATCATAGCACAGATACGCAGTATTTT,CASSLIDHSTDTQYF